These T cell receptor beta chains were read from a single sample in a study of blood T cell repertoires in COVID-19. The protocol was immunoSEQ multiplex PCR, while the TCRdb copy is restricted to in-frame clones and leaves out a portion. Of fewer than 250,000 clones listed, 70% to 85% are singletons. The sample taken for sequencing was peripheral blood. These receptors all come from a woman older than 75 with acute or convalescent COVID-19. The CDR3 runs from the conserved cysteine through the conserved F or W. D genes are given only for firm matches. The size entry is marked missing in some rows and otherwise reads once, few, many or a size class.

d_call j_call v_call clone_size cdr3_aa cdr3_nt
NA TRBJ1-5 TRBV12-5 NA CASGLVQKGRGQPQHF TGTGCTAGTGGTTTGGTACAAAAGGGGAGGGGTCAGCCCCAGCATTTT
NA TRBJ2-2 TRBV15 NA CATSRIRGNTGELFF TGTGCCACCAGCAGAATTCGGGGGAACACCGGGGAGCTGTTTTTT
NA TRBJ1-2 TRBV12-3/TRBV12-4 few CASSSSGNYGYTF TGTGCCAGCAGTTCCTCAGGGAACTATGGCTACACCTTC
NA TRBJ1-4 TRBV7-8 NA CASSLQGRTNEKLFF TGTGCCAGCAGTCTTCAGGGTAGGACTAATGAAAAACTGTTTTTT
TRBD2 TRBJ2-2 TRBV7-2 NA CASSQTSGANTGELFF TGTGCCAGCAGCCAGACTAGCGGGGCGAACACCGGGGAGCTGTTTTTT
TRBD1 TRBJ2-1 TRBV7-3 NA CASSPQGKPRYNEQFF TGTGCCAGCAGCCCACAGGGGAAACCACGCTACAATGAGCAGTTCTTC
TRBD1 TRBJ1-5 TRBV6-6 NA CASRDREVHRNQPQHF TGTGCCAGCAGGGACAGGGAGGTGCATCGCAATCAGCCCCAGCATTTT
NA TRBJ2-2 TRBV19 NA CASSISGHLTGELFF TGTGCCAGTAGTATCTCGGGACACCTAACCGGGGAGCTGTTTTTT
TRBD1 TRBJ1-1 TRBV5-1 once CASSFRTGANTEAFF TGCGCCAGCAGCTTTAGGACAGGGGCAAACACTGAAGCTTTCTTT
NA TRBJ2-7 TRBV6-2/TRBV6-3 NA CASSPSKQGTHEQYF TGTGCCAGCAGTCCGAGCAAACAGGGCACCCACGAGCAGTACTTC
TRBD1 TRBJ1-2 TRBV5-1 NA CASSLGQGASGYTF TGCGCCAGCAGCCTGGGACAGGGGGCGAGTGGCTACACCTTC
TRBD2 TRBJ2-1 TRBV19 NA CASTSGLAGESEQFF TGTGCCAGTACCTCGGGACTAGCGGGAGAGTCTGAGCAGTTCTTC
TRBD1 TRBJ1-3 TRBV5-1 NA CASSSGTGENTIYF TGCGCCAGCAGCTCCGGGACAGGGGAAAACACCATATATTTT
NA TRBJ2-7 TRBV4-2 NA CASSQEAGFSDYSYEQYF TGTGCCAGCAGCCAAGAAGCGGGTTTTTCGGACTACTCCTACGAGCAGTACTTC
TRBD1 TRBJ1-4 TRBV18 NA CASSTDRVAEKLFF TGTGCCAGCTCAACAGACAGGGTTGCAGAAAAACTGTTTTTT
NA TRBJ2-1 TRBV20-1 NA CSASGGVYYNEQFF TGCAGTGCTAGTGGCGGGGTCTACTACAATGAGCAGTTCTTC
NA TRBJ2-1 TRBV4-3 once CASSQVDTDNEQFF TGCGCCAGCAGCCAAGTCGACACTGACAATGAGCAGTTCTTC
NA TRBJ2-1 TRBV10-3 NA CAISKVRDGDEQFF TGTGCCATCAGTAAGGTCAGGGATGGGGATGAGCAGTTCTTC
NA TRBJ1-5 TRBV6-6 NA CASSYNPYSNQPQHF TGTGCCAGCAGTTACAATCCTTATAGCAATCAGCCCCAGCATTTT
NA TRBJ2-1 TRBV9 NA CASSVDRDEQFF TGTGCCAGCAGCGTAGATCGGGATGAGCAGTTCTTC
TRBD2 TRBJ2-2 TRBV27 NA CASSLFGTSGITNTGELFF TGTGCCAGCAGTTTATTTGGGACTAGCGGGATAACGAACACCGGGGAGCTGTTTTTT
NA TRBJ2-2 TRBV12-2 NA CASRRPGLAGGFNTGELFF TGTGCAAGTCGGAGACCGGGACTAGCGGGGGGTTTTAACACCGGGGAGCTGTTTTTT
TRBD1 TRBJ1-1 TRBV18 NA CASSRSRDRGLKMGTEAFF TGTGCCAGCTCACGTTCCCGGGACAGGGGGCTAAAAATGGGGACTGAAGCTTTCTTT
TRBD1 TRBJ1-4 TRBV7-2 NA CASSFRDSLNEKLFF TGTGCCAGCAGCTTCAGGGACAGCCTTAATGAAAAACTGTTTTTT
NA TRBJ2-5 TRBV18 NA CASSPAVQGTQYF TGTGCCAGCTCACCAGCCGTCCAGGGGACCCAGTACTTC
TRBD1 TRBJ1-5 TRBV10-1 NA CASSESECDRANQPQHF TGCGCCAGCAGTGAGTCAGAGTGCGACAGGGCCAATCAGCCCCAGCATTTT
TRBD2 TRBJ2-7 TRBV6-5 NA CASRAATSGSYEQYF TGTGCCAGCAGAGCCGCCACTAGCGGGAGCTACGAGCAGTACTTC
NA TRBJ1-2 TRBV7-2 NA CASSTDSSLGYTF TGTGCCAGCAGCACGGACAGCTCTTTAGGCTACACCTTC
TRBD2 TRBJ2-1 TRBV7-8 few CASSLLSGTSGRGNEQFF TGTGCCAGCAGCTTACTCTCCGGGACTAGCGGGAGGGGCAATGAGCAGTTCTTC
TRBD1 TRBJ1-1 TRBV28 NA CASSSPGRGLWTEAFF TGTGCCAGCAGTTCGCCGGGCAGGGGGCTATGGACTGAAGCTTTCTTT
NA TRBJ1-5 TRBV4-2 NA CASSQDGDRTFRSQHF TGTGCCAGCAGCCAAGATGGAGACAGGACGTTTAGGTCCCAGCATTTT
NA TRBJ2-5 TRBV18 NA CASSPTGPETQYF TGTGCCAGCTCACCCACAGGCCCAGAGACCCAGTACTTC
TRBD1 TRBJ1-2 TRBV6-4 NA CASSENPGGKVYGYTF TGTGCCAGCAGTGAAAACCCAGGGGGCAAGGTCTATGGCTACACCTTC
NA TRBJ2-5 TRBV3-1/TRBV3-2 NA CASSHGHLPGETQYF TGTGCCAGCAGCCACGGACACCTACCAGGGGAGACCCAGTACTTC
NA TRBJ1-6 TRBV10-2 NA CASKTSPRQSNSPLHF TGCGCCAGCAAGACATCACCGAGACAGAGTAATTCACCCCTCCACTTT
TRBD1 TRBJ1-4 TRBV28 NA CASSLIQGAEEKLFF TGTGCCAGCAGTCTGATACAGGGGGCGGAGGAAAAACTGTTTTTT
NA TRBJ2-1 TRBV7-9 NA CASSLWGGPNEQFF TGTGCCAGCAGCTTGTGGGGGGGCCCCAATGAGCAGTTCTTC
TRBD1 TRBJ2-2 TRBV7-3 few CASSSQTGKNTGELFF TGTGCCAGCAGCTCACAGACAGGGAAGAACACCGGGGAGCTGTTTTTT
TRBD1 TRBJ2-2 TRBV3-1/TRBV3-2 NA CASSATGDAGELFF TGTGCCAGCAGCGCGACAGGGGATGCCGGGGAGCTGTTTTTT
NA TRBJ2-7 TRBV5-8 NA CASSLAGYRIPYEQYF TGTGCCAGCAGCTTGGCCGGGTACAGGATCCCCTACGAGCAGTACTTC
NA TRBJ1-5 TRBV19 NA CASSIRDSNQPQHF TGTGCCAGTAGTATCAGGGATAGCAATCAGCCCCAGCATTTT
NA TRBJ2-7 TRBV11-2 NA CASSQQFTSGSSSYEQYF TGTGCCAGCAGCCAACAGTTTACGAGCGGCTCGAGCTCCTACGAGCAGTACTTC